The 4 T cell receptor beta chains reported below all come from one sample, sequenced in a study of CD8+ T cells in alopecia areata (dated by TCRdb to the late 2010s). Explained via the paper, the time point label denotes: around 24 weeks on oral tofacitinib. The treatment or condition label of this sample denotes: oral pan-JAK inhibitor, 5-10 mg twice daily. Library prep was done by the immunoSEQ multiplex PCR assay. To provide template for TCR sequencing, every sample had RNA extracted and reverse transcribed into cDNA. TCRdb took over this immuneACCESS table, retaining in-frame rearrangements with V and J assigned. Such tables are incomplete; in checked studies, under half of the missing clones stem from an unresolved V gene, and the remainder is unexplained. For this sample there are around 110,000 clones; roughly 50% appear just once. 9% to 15% of the sample comes from the top ten. The sample consisted of CD8+ T cells sorted from blood, taken at week 24, from a patient treated with tofacitinib. These receptors were collected from a human donor with alopecia areata.

V usage is TRBV27 and J usage is TRBJ2-7, with TRBD2 identical over 8 bases. The CDR3 consists of 13 residues. The ends lost 8 bases at V and 3 bases at J; junction bases unmatched: 6. Germline V CDR1 and CDR2: MNHEY, SMNVEV (reference sequence). The chain's CDR3 is CASHGGDRYEQYF. The CDR3 bases are TGTGCCAGCCACGGGGGGGACCGCTACGAGCAGTACTTC.

V usage is TRBV13 and J usage is TRBJ1-2; 10 nucleotides agree with TRBD1. This CDR3 is built from 15 residues. J lost 8 bases, V lost 5 bases, and 11 bases had no gene match. Looked up from germline, CDR1 is PRHDT and CDR2 is FYEKMQ (reference sequence). The CDR3 loop is CASSTTGQGLEGYTF. The CDR3 coding sequence is TGTGCCAGCAGCACGACGGGACAGGGGTTAGAGGGCTACACCTTC.

This clone was counted once. CDR3 sequence reads: CASSQGTGGVETQYF. The CDR3 nucleotides are TGTGCCAGCAGCCAAGGGACAGGGGGCGTAGAGACCCAGTACTTC. The rearrangement links TRBV5-6 to TRBJ2-5, with 12 positions matching TRBD1. CDR1 is SGHDT and CDR2 is YYEEEE in the germline V gene. The CDR3 consists of 15 residues. Trimming cost V 4 bases and J 4 bases; bases outside gene matches: 5.

The V gene is TRBV9, the J gene TRBJ1-2, with D unresolved. This CDR3 spans 12 amino acids. The V and J ends lost 0 bases and 7 bases respectively, with 7 bases between them. The germline CDR1 and CDR2 sequences are SGDLS and YYNGEE. The CDR3 here is CASSVGGAGYTF. The CDR3 DNA reads TGTGCCAGCAGCGTAGGAGGAGCTGGCTACACCTTC.